This T cell receptor beta chain is from a study of T-cell memory formation after mild COVID-19. Concerning this clonotype: Its specificity is not known.

General observations from the study: Nothing showed for sure that second-wave clones peaking on day 37 were SARS-CoV-2 specific. Clones contracting over day 15 to 85 were CD4/CD8 balanced, with later expanders leaning CD4+. Among CD4+ contracting clones, most were CM and EM, and CD8+ ones EMRA.

A single record per CDR3 protein comes from TCRdb applying MiXCR to the 5' RACE reads. Of 500,000 to 600,000 distinct CDR3 sequences listed, 18% were seen once; the top ten hold around 13%. The germline gives CDR1 LNHDA, CDR2 SQIVND (reference sequence). The CDR3 totals 17 residues. V was trimmed by 3 bases and J by 4 bases, leaving 16 bases between them. The source is an adult woman who had mild COVID-19 (a few samples of this study predate the infection). Cell type and time point are not known. This chain uses TRBV19 with TRBJ2-6; D is undetermined. The sample taken for sequencing was PBMCs or a T cell subset sorted from them (not recorded which). The CDR3 sequence: CASSILTLSWGANVLTF. The CDR3 nucleotides are TGTGCCAGTAGTATCCTCACCCTATCATGGGGGGCCAACGTCCTGACTTTC.